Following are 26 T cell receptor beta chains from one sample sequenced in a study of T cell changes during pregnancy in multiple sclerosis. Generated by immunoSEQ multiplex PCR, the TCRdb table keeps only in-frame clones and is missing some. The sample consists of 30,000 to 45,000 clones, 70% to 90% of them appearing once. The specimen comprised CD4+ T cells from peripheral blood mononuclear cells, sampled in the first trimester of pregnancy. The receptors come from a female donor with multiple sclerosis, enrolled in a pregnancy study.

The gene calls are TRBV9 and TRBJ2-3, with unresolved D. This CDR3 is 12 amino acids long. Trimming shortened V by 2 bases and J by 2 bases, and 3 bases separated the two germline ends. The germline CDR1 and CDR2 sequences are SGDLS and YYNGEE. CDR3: CASSVITDTQYF. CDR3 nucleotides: TGTGCCAGCAGCGTTATCACAGATACGCAGTATTTT.

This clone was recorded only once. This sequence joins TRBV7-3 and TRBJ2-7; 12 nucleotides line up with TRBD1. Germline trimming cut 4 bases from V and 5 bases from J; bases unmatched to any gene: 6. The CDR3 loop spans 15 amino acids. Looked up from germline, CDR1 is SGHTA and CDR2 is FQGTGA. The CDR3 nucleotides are TGTGCCAGCAGCTACGGGGGGACAGGGGGCGACGAGCAGTACTTC. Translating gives CASSYGGTGGDEQYF.

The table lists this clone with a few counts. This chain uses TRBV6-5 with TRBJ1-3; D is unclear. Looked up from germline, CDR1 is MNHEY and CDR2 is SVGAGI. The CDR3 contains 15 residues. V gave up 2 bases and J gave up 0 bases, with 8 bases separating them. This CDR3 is CASSYLPSSGNTIYF. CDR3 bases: TGTGCCAGCAGTTACCTACCGAGCTCTGGAAACACCATATATTTT.

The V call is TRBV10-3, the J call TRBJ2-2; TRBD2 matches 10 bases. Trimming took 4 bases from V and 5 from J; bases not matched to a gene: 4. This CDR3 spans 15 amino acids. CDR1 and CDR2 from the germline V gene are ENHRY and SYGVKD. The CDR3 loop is CAISGSGGGTGELFF. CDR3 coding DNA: TGTGCCATCAGTGGAAGCGGGGGGGGAACCGGGGAGCTGTTTTTT.

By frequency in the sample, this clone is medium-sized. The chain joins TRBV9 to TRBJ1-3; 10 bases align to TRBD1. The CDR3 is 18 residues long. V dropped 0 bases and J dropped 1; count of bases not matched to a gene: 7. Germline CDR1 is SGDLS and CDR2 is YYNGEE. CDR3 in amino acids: CASSVAPRTGGSGNTIYF. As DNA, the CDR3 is TGTGCCAGCAGCGTAGCACCTCGGACAGGGGGATCTGGAAACACCATATATTTT.

DNA of the CDR3: TGTGCCAGCGGGCTCGCCTATGGCTACACCTTC. This sequence encodes CASGLAYGYTF. The V gene is TRBV7-2, the J gene TRBJ1-2; D unclear. The ends were cut back, 8 bases at V and 4 bases at J, with 8 bases in the middle. CDR1 and CDR2 (germline): SGHTA, FQGNSA. The CDR3 contains 11 residues. The complete variable domain, with remaining parts taken from reference TRBV7-2 and TRBJ1-2, reads GAGVSQSPSNKVTEKGKDVELRCDPISGHTALYWYRQSLGQGLEFLIYFQGNSAPDKSGLPSDRFSAERTGGSVSTLTIQRTQQEDSAVYLCASGLAYGYTFGSGTRLTVV.

The CDR3 coding sequence is TGTGCCTGGAGTGTTTCAGGGTATGGCTACACCTTC. This codes for CAWSVSGYGYTF. The chain combines TRBV30 with TRBJ1-2, with a tentative D call TRBD1 (5 bases). The CDR3 has 12 amino acids. Germline lookup yields CDR1 GTSNPN and CDR2 SVGIG (reference sequence). Trimming left V 0 bases short and J 5 bases short, with 7 bases between. Variable domain in full (rest from reference TRBV30 and TRBJ1-2): SQTIHQWPATLVQPVGSPLSLECTVEGTSNPNLYWYRQAAGRGLQLLFYSVGIGQISSEVPQNLSASRPQDRQFILSSKKLLLSDSGFYLCAWSVSGYGYTFGSGTRLTVV.

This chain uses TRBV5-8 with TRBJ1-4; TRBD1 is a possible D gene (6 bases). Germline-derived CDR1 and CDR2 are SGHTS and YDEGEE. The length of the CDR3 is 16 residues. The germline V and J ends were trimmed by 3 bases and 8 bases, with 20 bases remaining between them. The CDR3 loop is CASSSGGALIGEKLFF. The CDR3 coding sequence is TGTGCCAGCAGCTCGGGGGGGGCCCTTATTGGCGAAAAACTGTTTTTT.

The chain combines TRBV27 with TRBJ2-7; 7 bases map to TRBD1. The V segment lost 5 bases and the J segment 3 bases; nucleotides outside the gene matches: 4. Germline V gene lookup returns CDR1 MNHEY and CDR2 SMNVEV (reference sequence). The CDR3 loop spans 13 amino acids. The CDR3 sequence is CASSHRQGYEQYF. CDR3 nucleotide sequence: TGTGCCAGCAGTCATAGACAGGGCTACGAGCAGTACTTC.

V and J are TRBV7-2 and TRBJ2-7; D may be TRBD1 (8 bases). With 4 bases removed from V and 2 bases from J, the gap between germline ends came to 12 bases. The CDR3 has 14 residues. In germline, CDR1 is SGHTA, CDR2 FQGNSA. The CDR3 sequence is CASSYRGGPYEQYF. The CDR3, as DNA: TGTGCCAGCAGCTACAGGGGGGGCCCCTACGAGCAGTACTTC. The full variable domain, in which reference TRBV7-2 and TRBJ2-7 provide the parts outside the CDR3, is GAGVSQSPSNKVTEKGKDVELRCDPISGHTALYWYRQSLGQGLEFLIYFQGNSAPDKSGLPSDRFSAERTGGSVSTLTIQRTQQEDSAVYLCASSYRGGPYEQYFGPGTRLTVT.

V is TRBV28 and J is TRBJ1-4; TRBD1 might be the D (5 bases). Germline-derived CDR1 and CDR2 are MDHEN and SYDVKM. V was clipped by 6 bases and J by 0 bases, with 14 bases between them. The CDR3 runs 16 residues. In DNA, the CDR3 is TGTGCCAGCAGGAGTCAGGGCATAACAACTAATGAAAAACTGTTTTTT. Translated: CASRSQGITTNEKLFF.

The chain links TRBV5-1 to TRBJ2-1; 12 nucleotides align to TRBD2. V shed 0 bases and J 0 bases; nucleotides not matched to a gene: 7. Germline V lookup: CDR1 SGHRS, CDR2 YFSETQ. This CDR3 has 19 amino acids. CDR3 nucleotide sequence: TGCGCCAGCAGCTTGGTAACTAGCGGGGGGATAAGCTCCTACAATGAGCAGTTCTTC. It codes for CASSLVTSGGISSYNEQFF.

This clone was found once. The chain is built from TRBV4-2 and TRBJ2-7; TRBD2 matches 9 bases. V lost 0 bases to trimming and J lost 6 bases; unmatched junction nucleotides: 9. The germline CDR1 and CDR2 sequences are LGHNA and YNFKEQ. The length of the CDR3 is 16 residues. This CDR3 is CASSQEGGGALSEQYF. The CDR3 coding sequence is TGTGCCAGCAGCCAAGAAGGCGGGGGGGCTTTGTCCGAGCAGTACTTC.

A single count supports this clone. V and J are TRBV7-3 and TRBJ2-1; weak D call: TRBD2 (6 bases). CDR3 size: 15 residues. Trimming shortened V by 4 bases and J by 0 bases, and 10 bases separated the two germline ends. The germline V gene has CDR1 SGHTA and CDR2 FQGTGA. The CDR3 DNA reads TGTGCCAGCAGCTGGGTCGGGAGCTCCTACAATGAGCAGTTCTTC. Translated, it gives CASSWVGSSYNEQFF.

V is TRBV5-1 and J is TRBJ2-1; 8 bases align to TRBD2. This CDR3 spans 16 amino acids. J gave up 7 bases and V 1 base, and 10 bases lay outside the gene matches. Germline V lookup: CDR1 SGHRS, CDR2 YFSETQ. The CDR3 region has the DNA TGCGCCAGCAGCTTGTTCGGGTTAGCGGGAATGAATGAGCAGTTCTTC. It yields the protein CASSLFGLAGMNEQFF.

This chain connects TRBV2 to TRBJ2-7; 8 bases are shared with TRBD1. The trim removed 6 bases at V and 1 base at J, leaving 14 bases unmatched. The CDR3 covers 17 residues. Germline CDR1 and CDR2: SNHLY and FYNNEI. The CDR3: CASRASARGRLSYEQYF. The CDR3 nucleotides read TGTGCCAGCAGGGCTTCAGCCAGGGGGCGCCTTTCCTACGAGCAGTACTTC.

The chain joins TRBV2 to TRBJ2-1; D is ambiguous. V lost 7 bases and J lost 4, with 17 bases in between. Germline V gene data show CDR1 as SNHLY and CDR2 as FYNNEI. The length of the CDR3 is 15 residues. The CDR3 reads CASTFSGYPYNEQFF. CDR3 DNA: TGTGCCAGCACCTTTTCGGGTTATCCTTACAATGAGCAGTTCTTC. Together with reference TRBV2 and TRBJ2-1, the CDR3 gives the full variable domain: EPEVTQTPSHQVTQMGQEVILRCVPISNHLYFYWYRQILGQKVEFLVSFYNNEISEKSEIFDDQFSVERPDGSNFTLKIRSTKLEDSAMYFCASTFSGYPYNEQFFGPGTRLTVL.

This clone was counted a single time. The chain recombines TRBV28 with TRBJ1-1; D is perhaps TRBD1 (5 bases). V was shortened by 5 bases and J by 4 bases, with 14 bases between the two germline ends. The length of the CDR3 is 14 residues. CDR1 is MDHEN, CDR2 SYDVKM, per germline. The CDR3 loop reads CASSRREETTEAFF. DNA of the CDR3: TGTGCCAGCAGTCGCAGGGAGGAGACCACTGAAGCTTTCTTT.

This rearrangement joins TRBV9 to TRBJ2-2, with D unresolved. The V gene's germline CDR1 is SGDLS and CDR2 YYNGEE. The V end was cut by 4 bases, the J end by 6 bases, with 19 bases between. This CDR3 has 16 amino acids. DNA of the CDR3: TGTGCCAGCAGCCTCCTAGAAGCGATGAATTCCGGGGAGCTGTTTTTT. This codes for CASSLLEAMNSGELFF.

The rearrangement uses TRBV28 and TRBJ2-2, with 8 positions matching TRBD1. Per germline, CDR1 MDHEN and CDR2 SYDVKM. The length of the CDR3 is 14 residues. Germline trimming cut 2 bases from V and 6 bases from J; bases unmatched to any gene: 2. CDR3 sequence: CASSLPGGPGELFF. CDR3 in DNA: TGTGCCAGCAGTTTACCAGGGGGCCCCGGGGAGCTGTTTTTT.

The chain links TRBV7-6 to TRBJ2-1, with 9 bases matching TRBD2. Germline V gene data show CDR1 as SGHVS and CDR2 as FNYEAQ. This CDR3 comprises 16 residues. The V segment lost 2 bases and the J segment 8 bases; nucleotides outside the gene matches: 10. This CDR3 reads CASSLKASGVRDEQFF. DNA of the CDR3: TGTGCCAGCAGCTTAAAGGCTAGCGGGGTTCGGGATGAGCAGTTCTTC.

CDR3 in DNA: TGTGCCAGCAGTGAATATTTACGTGGGCAGGGAACCCACGAGCAGTACTTC. Amino acids: CASSEYLRGQGTHEQYF. The rearrangement links TRBV25-1 to TRBJ2-7, with a weak D call TRBD1 (5 bases). Germline CDR1 and CDR2: MGHDK and SYGVNS. The germline V and J ends were trimmed by 0 bases and 5 bases, with 20 bases remaining between them. This CDR3 has 17 residues.

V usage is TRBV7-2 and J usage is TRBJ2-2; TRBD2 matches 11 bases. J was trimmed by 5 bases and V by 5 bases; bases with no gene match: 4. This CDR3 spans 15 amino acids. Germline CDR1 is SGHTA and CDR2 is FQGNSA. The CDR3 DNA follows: TGTGCCAGCAGCCCCACTAGCGGGAGTACCGGGGAGCTGTTTTTT. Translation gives CASSPTSGSTGELFF.

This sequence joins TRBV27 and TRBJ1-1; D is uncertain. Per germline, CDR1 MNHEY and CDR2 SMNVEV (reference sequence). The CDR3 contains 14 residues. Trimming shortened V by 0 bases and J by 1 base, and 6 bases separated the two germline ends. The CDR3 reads CASSLSRANTEAFF. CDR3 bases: TGTGCCAGCAGTTTATCGAGGGCGAACACTGAAGCTTTCTTT.

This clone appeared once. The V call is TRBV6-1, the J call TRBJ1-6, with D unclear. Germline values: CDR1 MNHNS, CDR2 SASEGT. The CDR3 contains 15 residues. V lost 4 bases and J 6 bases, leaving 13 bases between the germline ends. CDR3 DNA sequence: TGTGCCAGCAGTGCTTTTCGGGTCTCTAATTCACCCCTCCACTTT. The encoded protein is CASSAFRVSNSPLHF.

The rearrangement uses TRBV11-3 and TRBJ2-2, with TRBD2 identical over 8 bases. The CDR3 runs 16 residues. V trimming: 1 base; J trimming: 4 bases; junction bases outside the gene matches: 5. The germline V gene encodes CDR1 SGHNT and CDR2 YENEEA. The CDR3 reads CASSLAGGALTGELFF. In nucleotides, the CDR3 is TGTGCCAGCAGCTTAGCCGGGGGGGCCCTCACCGGGGAGCTGTTTTTT.